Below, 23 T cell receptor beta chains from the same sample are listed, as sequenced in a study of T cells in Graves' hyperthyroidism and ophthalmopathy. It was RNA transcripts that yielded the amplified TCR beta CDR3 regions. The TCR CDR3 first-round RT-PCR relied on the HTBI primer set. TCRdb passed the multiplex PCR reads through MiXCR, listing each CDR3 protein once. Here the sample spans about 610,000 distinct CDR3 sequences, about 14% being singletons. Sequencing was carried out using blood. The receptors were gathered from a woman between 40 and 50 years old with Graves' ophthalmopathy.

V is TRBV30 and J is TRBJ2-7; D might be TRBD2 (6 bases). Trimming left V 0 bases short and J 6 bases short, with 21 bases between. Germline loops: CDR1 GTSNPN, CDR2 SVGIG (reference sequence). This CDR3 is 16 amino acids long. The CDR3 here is CAWSVQIGDRLGEQYF. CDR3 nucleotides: TGTGCCTGGAGTGTACAAATAGGTGACAGACTAGGCGAGCAGTACTTC.

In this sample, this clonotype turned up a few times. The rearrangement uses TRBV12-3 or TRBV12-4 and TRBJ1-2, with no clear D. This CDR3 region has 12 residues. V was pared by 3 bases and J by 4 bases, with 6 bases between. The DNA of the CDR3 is TGTGCCAGCAGTTTTTCCGCCTATGGCTACACCTTC. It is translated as CASSFSAYGYTF.

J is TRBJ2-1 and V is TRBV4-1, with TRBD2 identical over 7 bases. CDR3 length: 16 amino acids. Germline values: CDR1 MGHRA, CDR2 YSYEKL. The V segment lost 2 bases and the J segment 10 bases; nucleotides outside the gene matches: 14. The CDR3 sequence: CASSQREGADRYEQFF. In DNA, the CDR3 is TGCGCCAGCAGCCAAAGGGAGGGAGCGGACCGATACGAGCAGTTCTTC.

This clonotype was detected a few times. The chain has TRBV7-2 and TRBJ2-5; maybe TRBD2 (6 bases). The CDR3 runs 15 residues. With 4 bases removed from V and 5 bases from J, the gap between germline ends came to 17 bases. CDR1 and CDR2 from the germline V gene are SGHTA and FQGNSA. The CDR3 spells CASSSSSALGETQYF. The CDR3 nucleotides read TGTGCCAGCAGCTCCTCTAGCGCCCTAGGGGAGACCCAGTACTTC.

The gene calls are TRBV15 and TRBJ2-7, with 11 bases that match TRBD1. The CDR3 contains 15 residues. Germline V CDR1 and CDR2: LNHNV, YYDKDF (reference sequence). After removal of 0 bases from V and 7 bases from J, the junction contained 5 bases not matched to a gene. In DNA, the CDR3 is TGTGCCACCAGCAGAGATATCGGGACAGGGGGTGAGCAGTACTTC. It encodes CATSRDIGTGGEQYF.

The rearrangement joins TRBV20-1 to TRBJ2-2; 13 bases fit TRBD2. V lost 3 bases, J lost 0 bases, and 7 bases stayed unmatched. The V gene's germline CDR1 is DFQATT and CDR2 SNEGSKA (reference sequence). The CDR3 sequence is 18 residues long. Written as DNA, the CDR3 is TGCAGTGCTAGTCCTGGACTAGCGGGAGCGGCGAACACCGGGGAGCTGTTTTTT. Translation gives CSASPGLAGAANTGELFF.

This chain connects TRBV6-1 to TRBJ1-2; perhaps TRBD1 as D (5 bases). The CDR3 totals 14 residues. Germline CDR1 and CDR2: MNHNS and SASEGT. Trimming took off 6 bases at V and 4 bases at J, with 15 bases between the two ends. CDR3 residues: CASRTIDSIYGYTF. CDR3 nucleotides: TGTGCCAGCAGGACTATCGACAGCATCTATGGCTACACCTTC.

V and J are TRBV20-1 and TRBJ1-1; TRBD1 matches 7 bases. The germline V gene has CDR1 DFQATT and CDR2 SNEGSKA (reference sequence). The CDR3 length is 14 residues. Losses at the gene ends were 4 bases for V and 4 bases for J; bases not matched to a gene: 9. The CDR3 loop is CSANAGGGGTEAFF. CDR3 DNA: TGCAGTGCTAATGCAGGGGGGGGAGGCACTGAAGCTTTCTTT.

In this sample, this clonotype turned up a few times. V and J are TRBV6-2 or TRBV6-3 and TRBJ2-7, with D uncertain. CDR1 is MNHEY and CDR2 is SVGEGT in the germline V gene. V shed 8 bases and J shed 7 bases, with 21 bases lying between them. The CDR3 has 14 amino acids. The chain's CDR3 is CASGSLIPAREQYF. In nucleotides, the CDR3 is TGTGCCAGCGGCAGTCTGATCCCAGCGCGAGAGCAGTACTTC.

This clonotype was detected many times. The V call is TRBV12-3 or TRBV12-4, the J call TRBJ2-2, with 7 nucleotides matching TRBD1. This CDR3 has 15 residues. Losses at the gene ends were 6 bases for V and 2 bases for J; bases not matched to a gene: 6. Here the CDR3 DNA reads TGTGCCAGCAGCCCACAGGGGCCAAACACCGGGGAGCTGTTTTTT. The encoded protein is CASSPQGPNTGELFF.

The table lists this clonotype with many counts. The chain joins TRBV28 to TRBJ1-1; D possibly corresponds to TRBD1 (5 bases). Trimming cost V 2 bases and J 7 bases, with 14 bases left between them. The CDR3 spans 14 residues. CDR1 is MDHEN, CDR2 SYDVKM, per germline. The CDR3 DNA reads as TGTGCCAGCAGTTTAGTGGGGGGACGAGTTGAAGCTTTCTTT. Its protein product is CASSLVGGRVEAFF.

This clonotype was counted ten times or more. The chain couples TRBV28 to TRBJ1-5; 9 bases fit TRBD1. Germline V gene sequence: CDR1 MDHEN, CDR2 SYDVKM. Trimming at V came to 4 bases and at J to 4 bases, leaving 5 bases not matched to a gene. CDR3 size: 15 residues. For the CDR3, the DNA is TGTGCCAGCAGTTCGATACAGGGGGCTAATCAGCCCCAGCATTTT. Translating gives CASSSIQGANQPQHF. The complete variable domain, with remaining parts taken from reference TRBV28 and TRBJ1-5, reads DVKVTQSSRYLVKRTGEKVFLECVQDMDHENMFWYRQDPGLGLRLIYFSYDVKMKEKGDIPEGYSVSREKKERFSLILESASTNQTSMYLCASSSIQGANQPQHFGDGTRLSIL.

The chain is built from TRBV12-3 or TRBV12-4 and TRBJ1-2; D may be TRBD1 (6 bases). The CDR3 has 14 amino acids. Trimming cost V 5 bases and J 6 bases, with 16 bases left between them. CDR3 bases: TGTGCCAGCAGTAACAGGCGGGGGCTGGATGGCTACACCTTC. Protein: CASSNRRGLDGYTF.

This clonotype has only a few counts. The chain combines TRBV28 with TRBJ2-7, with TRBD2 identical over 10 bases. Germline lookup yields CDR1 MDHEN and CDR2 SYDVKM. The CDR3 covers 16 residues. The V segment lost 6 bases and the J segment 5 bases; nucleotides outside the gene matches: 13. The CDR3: CASSRLAGGPGDEQYF. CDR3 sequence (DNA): TGTGCCAGCAGCCGATTAGCGGGAGGCCCTGGGGACGAGCAGTACTTC. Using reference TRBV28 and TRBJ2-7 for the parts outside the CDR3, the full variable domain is DVKVTQSSRYLVKRTGEKVFLECVQDMDHENMFWYRQDPGLGLRLIYFSYDVKMKEKGDIPEGYSVSREKKERFSLILESASTNQTSMYLCASSRLAGGPGDEQYFGPGTRLTVT.

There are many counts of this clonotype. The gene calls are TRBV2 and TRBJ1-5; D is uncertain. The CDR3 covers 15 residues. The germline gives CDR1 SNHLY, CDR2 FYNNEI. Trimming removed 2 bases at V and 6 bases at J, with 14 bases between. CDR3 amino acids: CASSERSVGGQPQHF. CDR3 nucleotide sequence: TGTGCCAGCAGTGAAAGGTCGGTGGGAGGTCAGCCCCAGCATTTT.

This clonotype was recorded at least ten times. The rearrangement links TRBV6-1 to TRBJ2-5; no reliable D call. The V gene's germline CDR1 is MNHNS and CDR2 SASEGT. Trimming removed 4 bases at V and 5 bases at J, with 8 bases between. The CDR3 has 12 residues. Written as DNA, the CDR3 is TGTGCCAGCAGTGGCCTTCGGGAGACCCAGTACTTC. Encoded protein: CASSGLRETQYF.

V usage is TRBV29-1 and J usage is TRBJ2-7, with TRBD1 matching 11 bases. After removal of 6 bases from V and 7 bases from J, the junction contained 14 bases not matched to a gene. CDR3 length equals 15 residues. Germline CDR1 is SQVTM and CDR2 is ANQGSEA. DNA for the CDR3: TGCAGCGTGCCCGCGTCCGGACAGGGGGCAGGGGAGCAGTACTTC. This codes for CSVPASGQGAGEQYF.

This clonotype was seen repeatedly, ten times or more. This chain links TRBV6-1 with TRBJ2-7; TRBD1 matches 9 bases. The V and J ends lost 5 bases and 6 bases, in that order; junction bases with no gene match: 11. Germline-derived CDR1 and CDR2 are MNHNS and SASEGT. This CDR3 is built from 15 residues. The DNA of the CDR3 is TGTGCCAGCAGTATTATGGACAGGGGACAGGGCGAGCAGTACTTC. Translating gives CASSIMDRGQGEQYF.

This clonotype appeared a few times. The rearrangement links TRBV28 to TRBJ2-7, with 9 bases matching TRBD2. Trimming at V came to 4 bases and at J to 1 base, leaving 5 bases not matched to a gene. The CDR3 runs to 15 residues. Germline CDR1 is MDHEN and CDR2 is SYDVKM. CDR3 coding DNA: TGTGCCAGCAGTTCGAGCGGGAGGAATTCCTACGAGCAGTACTTC. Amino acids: CASSSSGRNSYEQYF.

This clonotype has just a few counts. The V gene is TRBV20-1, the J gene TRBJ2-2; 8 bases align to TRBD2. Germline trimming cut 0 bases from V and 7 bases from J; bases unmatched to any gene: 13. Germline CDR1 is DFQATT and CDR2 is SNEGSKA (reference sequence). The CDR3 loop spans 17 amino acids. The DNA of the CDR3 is TGCAGTGCTAGAGATCGGAAGGCGGGAGGTCCTGGCGGGGAGCTGTTTTTT. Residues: CSARDRKAGGPGGELFF.

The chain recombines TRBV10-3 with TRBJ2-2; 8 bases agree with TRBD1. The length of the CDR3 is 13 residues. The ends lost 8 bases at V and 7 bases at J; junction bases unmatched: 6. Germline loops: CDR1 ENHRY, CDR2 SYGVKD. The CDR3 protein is CAIATGEVGELFF. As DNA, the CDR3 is TGTGCCATCGCGACAGGGGAGGTCGGGGAGCTGTTTTTT.

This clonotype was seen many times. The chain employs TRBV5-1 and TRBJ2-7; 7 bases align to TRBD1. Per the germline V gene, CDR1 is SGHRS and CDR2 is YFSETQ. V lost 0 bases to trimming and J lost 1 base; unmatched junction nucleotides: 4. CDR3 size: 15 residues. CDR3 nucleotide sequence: TGCGCCAGCAGCTTGGGGACAGGACATTCCTACGAGCAGTACTTC. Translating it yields CASSLGTGHSYEQYF.

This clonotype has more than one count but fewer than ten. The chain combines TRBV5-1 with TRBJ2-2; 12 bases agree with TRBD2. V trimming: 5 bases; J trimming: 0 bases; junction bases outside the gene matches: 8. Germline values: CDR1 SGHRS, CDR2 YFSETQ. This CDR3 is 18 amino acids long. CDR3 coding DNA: TGCGCCAGCAGACTGACTAGCGGGAGAGGGTCGAACACCGGGGAGCTGTTTTTT. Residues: CASRLTSGRGSNTGELFF.